The T cell receptor beta chain described here comes from a study of CD4 T cells in relation to SARS-CoV-2 and coronaviruses. Background on the study: The HLA restriction of the shared crossreactive spike epitopes was mapped.

CDR3 size: 18 residues. Before the COVID-19 pandemic, during about 2010-2019, CD4+ T cells were taken from unexposed donors. CD4 enrichment then naive enrichment separated naive from memory CD4+ cells. Note on this clone: No antigen is known for it.

Profiling relied on immunoSEQ multiplex PCR, and the TCRdb table lists in-frame clones only, not all of them. The sample includes just under 65,000 clones, about 95% of them seen just once. Study observations and caveats: According to naive versus memory sequencing, detected responses are memory recall, not newly primed. Samples before the pandemic and after infection were not matched within any donor.

The clonotype comes from a human donor in good health. The genes are TRBV21-1 and TRBJ1-1; whether TRBD1, the table's D call, matches the DNA was not checked. TRBV21-1 is a pseudogene locus. Sequencing input: naive CD4+ T cells from PBMCs. Subset specified: naive CD4+ T cells isolated by negative enrichment. The CDR3, as DNA: TGTGCCAGCAGCAAAGGTCAGGACAGGACGACTGAGAACACTGAAGCTTTCTTT. This gives the protein CASSKGQDRTTENTEAFF.